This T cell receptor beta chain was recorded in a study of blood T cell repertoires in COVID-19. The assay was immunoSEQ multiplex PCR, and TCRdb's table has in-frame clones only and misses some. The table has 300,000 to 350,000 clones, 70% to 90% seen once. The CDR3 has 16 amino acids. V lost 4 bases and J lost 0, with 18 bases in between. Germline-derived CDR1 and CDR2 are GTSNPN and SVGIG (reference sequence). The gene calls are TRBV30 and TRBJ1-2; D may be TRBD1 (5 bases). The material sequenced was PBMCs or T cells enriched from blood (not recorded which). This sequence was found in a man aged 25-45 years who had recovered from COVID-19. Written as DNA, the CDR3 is TGTGCCTGGACTTACCTTCGGACATACCCTAACTATGGCTACACCTTC. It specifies CAWTYLRTYPNYGYTF.